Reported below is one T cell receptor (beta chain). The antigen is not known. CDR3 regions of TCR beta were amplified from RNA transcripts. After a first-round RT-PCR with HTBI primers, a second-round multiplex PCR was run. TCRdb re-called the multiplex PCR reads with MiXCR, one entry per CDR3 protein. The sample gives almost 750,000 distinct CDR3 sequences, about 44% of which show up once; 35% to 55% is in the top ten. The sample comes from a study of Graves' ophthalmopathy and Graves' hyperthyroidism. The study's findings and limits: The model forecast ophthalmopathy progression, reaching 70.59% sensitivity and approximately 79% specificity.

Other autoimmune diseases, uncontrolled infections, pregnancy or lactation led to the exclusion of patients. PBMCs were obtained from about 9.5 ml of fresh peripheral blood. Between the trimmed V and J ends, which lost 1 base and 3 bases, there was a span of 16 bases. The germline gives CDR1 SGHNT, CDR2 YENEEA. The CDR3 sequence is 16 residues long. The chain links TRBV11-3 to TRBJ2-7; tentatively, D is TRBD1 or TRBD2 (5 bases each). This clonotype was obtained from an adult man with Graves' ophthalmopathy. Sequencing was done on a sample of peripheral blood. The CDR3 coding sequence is TGTGCCAGCAGCTTAGGGCAGGGAGTTCGAAACTACGAGCAGTACTTC. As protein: CASSLGQGVRNYEQYF.